Listed here are 17 T cell receptor beta chains from one sample, sequenced in a study of a mutant IDH1 vaccine in newly diagnosed glioma (TCRdb year 2021). Sample time point, as interpreted from the label and publication: baseline, week 1 (first vaccination visit). The sample's treatment or condition, from its label and the paper: pre-vaccination baseline after standard-of-care therapy. The library was obtained by the immunoSEQ multiplex PCR assay. This immuneACCESS table, as held by TCRdb, lists in-frame sequences with V and J called but not all clones. Of the missing ones, under half trace to an unresolved V gene in checked studies; the others have no known cause. A total of about 34,000 clones appear in this sample, 80% of them only once. Clones ranked in the top ten supply 9% to 10% of the sample. Sequenced material: peripheral blood mononuclear cells (PBMCs), taken from a glioma patient treated with radiotherapy, temozolomide or both. Every receptor here comes from a man in his fifties with glioma. Some clones in this sample may be carry-over from other donors' samples.

The V gene is TRBV6-4, the J gene TRBJ1-1, with unresolved D. Germline V gene lookup returns CDR1 MRHNA and CDR2 SNTAGT. The CDR3 loop spans 10 amino acids. V was cut by 7 bases and J by 7 bases, with 7 bases left in between. CDR3 nucleotides: TGTGCCAGCATCTGGGATGAAGCTTTCTTT. This codes for CASIWDEAFF.

CDR3 coding DNA: TGTGCCAGCAGTTGGAGAGGCAAACAATACGAGCAGTACTTC. This gives the protein CASSWRGKQYEQYF. This chain joins TRBV27 and TRBJ2-7; no reliable D call. The CDR3 spans 14 residues. CDR1 MNHEY and CDR2 SMNVEV come from the germline V gene (reference sequence). V gave up 4 bases and J gave up 4 bases, with 14 bases separating them.

The chain employs TRBV4-2 and TRBJ2-3, with 10 positions matching TRBD2. The CDR3 spans 16 residues. Germline values: CDR1 LGHNA, CDR2 YNFKEQ. V lost 0 bases, J lost 4 bases, and 4 bases stayed unmatched. CDR3 DNA: TGTGCCAGCAGCCAAGAAAGCGGGAGGGGCGCAGATACGCAGTATTTT. Its translation: CASSQESGRGADTQYF.

The CDR3 coding sequence is TGTGCCTGGGGGCGAGGACCCCCTAATGGCTACACCTTC. It specifies CAWGRGPPNGYTF. This chain connects TRBV30 to TRBJ1-2; D gene ambiguous. In germline, CDR1 is GTSNPN, CDR2 SVGIG (reference sequence). The CDR3 covers 13 residues. Trimming cost V 5 bases and J 6 bases, with 16 bases left between them.

The genes are TRBV27 and TRBJ2-7; the D gene is possibly TRBD2 (6 bases). CDR1 and CDR2 from the germline V gene are MNHEY and SMNVEV (reference sequence). Trimming cost V 4 bases and J 7 bases, with 23 bases left between them. The CDR3 runs 16 residues. The CDR3 DNA follows: TGTGCCAGCAGTTCACCGGGCTTAATGTCCCGGGGGGAGCAGTACTTC. Translated, it gives CASSSPGLMSRGEQYF.

In its sample, this clone was seen a few times. The rearrangement joins TRBV10-1 to TRBJ2-2; D gene unclear. Germline CDR1 and CDR2: WNHNN and SYGVQD (reference sequence). With 7 bases removed from V and 6 bases from J, the gap between germline ends came to 12 bases. The CDR3 extends over 13 amino acids. The DNA for the CDR3 is TGCGCCAGCACCCTCGGACGACCCGGGGAGCTGTTTTTT. This translates into CASTLGRPGELFF.

V is TRBV19 and J is TRBJ1-5; 7 bases are shared with TRBD1. Germline loops: CDR1 LNHDA, CDR2 SQIVND (reference sequence). J lost 4 bases, V lost 6 bases, and 18 bases had no gene match. The CDR3 is made up of 18 amino acids. The CDR3, as DNA: TGTGCCAGTAGCTTATGGAGACAGGGATTCATTTGGAATCAGCCCCAGCATTTT. It encodes CASSLWRQGFIWNQPQHF.

This chain links TRBV20-1 with TRBJ1-1, with D unclear. CDR3 size: 11 residues. CDR1 is DFQATT, CDR2 SNEGSKA, per germline (reference sequence). The V end lost 4 bases, the J end lost 5 bases, and 8 bases lay between the germline ends. The CDR3 loop reads CSAIPLTEAFF. CDR3 coding DNA: TGCAGTGCTATCCCGCTTACTGAAGCTTTCTTT.

This chain uses TRBV6-1 with TRBJ2-7, with 7 bases fitting TRBD2. The germline CDR1 and CDR2 sequences are MNHNS and SASEGT. The CDR3 covers 14 residues. V shed 8 bases, J shed 3 bases, and the junction held 10 bases outside the gene matches. The CDR3 DNA sequence: TGTGCCAGCCGTGCGGGGGTAGCGGGCTACGAGCAGTACTTC. Protein product: CASRAGVAGYEQYF.

The J gene is TRBJ1-4, the V gene TRBV7-2, with a tentative D call TRBD1 (5 bases). Per germline, CDR1 SGHTA and CDR2 FQGNSA. The CDR3 runs 18 residues. With 5 bases removed from V and 0 bases from J, the gap between germline ends came to 19 bases. The CDR3 loop is CASSPGRQRGATNEKLFF. The CDR3 DNA follows: TGTGCCAGCAGCCCGGGACGCCAACGGGGGGCAACTAATGAAAAACTGTTTTTT.

The rearrangement joins TRBV5-8 to TRBJ2-7; either TRBD1 or TRBD2 may supply D (5 bases each). This CDR3 is 13 amino acids long. Germline assignment: CDR1 SGHTS and CDR2 YDEGEE. The V end was cut by 2 bases, the J end by 6 bases, with 12 bases between. CDR3 in DNA: TGTGCCAGCAGCTTTGGACAACGGGGCGAGCAGTACTTC. It specifies CASSFGQRGEQYF.

V and J are TRBV6-1 and TRBJ2-5; D may be TRBD1 or TRBD2 (5 bases each). CDR3 length: 14 residues. Germline CDR1 reads MNHNS; CDR2 reads SASEGT. V was cut by 8 bases and J by 5 bases, with 18 bases left in between. The CDR3 DNA is TGTGCCAGCGTTTTGGGACCAGGGTTGGAGACCCAGTACTTC. Translated: CASVLGPGLETQYF.

The rearrangement links TRBV30 to TRBJ1-1; TRBD1 is a possible D gene (5 bases). The V gene's germline CDR1 is GTSNPN and CDR2 SVGIG (reference sequence). V dropped 3 bases and J dropped 7 bases, with 15 bases sitting between them. This CDR3 region has 13 residues. Here the CDR3 reads CAWSLGRGGEAFF. CDR3 coding DNA: TGTGCCTGGAGCCTCGGACGCGGGGGTGAAGCTTTCTTT.

V usage is TRBV18 and J usage is TRBJ2-5; 7 bases are a match to TRBD1. The CDR3 loop spans 15 amino acids. Germline V gene sequence: CDR1 KGHSH, CDR2 LQKENI. The V segment lost 6 bases and the J segment 2 bases; nucleotides outside the gene matches: 9. CDR3 DNA: TGTGCCAGCTCTAGACAGGGAACTCGGCAAGAGACCCAGTACTTC. Translation: CASSRQGTRQETQYF.

The V call is TRBV4-1, the J call TRBJ2-7; TRBD1 is a possible D gene (6 bases). Trimming shortened V by 0 bases and J by 2 bases, and 17 bases separated the two germline ends. Germline loops: CDR1 MGHRA, CDR2 YSYEKL. The CDR3 sequence is 17 residues long. The CDR3 sequence: CASSQDRTGFSPYEQYF. Written as DNA, the CDR3 is TGCGCCAGCAGCCAAGACCGTACAGGGTTTTCCCCCTACGAGCAGTACTTC.

The chain has TRBV5-1 and TRBJ1-3, with D perhaps TRBD1 (6 bases). Trimming stripped 4 bases from V and 2 bases from J, with 10 bases between. There are 14 residues in the CDR3. The germline V gene has CDR1 SGHRS and CDR2 YFSETQ. The CDR3 is CASSPGEAGNTIYF. CDR3 in DNA: TGCGCCAGCAGCCCAGGGGAAGCTGGAAACACCATATATTTT.

The rearrangement uses TRBV28 and TRBJ1-5; a weak D match, TRBD1 (5 bases). Germline CDR1 MDHEN, CDR2 SYDVKM. The ends were cut back, 3 bases at V and 4 bases at J, with 13 bases in the middle. The CDR3 has 15 residues. The CDR3, as DNA: TGTGCCAGCAGTTTGGGCCAGGGAGGGAATCAGCCCCAGCATTTT. Its translation: CASSLGQGGNQPQHF.